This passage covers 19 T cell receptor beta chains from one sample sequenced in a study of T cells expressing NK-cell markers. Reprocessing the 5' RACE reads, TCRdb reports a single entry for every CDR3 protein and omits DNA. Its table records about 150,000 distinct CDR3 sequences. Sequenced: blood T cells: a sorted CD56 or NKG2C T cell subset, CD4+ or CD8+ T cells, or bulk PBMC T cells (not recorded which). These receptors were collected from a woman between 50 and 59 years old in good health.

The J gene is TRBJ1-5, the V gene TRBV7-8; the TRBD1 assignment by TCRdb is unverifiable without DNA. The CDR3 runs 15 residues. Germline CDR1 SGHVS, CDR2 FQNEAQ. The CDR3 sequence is CASSSARHRVQPQHF. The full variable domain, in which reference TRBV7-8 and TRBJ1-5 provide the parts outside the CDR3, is GAGVSQSPRYKVAKRGQDVALRCDPISGHVSLFWYQQALGQGPEFLTYFQNEAQLDKSGLPSDRFFAERPEGSVSTLKIQRTQQEDSAVYLCASSSARHRVQPQHFGDGTRLSIL.

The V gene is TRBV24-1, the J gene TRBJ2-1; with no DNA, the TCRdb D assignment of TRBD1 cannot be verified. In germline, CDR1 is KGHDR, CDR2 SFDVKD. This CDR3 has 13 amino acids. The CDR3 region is CATSAGASNEQFF.

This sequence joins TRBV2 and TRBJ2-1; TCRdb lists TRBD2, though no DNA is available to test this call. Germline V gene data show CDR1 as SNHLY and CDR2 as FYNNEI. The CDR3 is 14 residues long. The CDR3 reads CASSTTRAGDEQFF.

The CDR3 protein is CSASDARVGSSYNEQFF. V is TRBV20-1 and J is TRBJ2-1; TCRdb proposes TRBD2, but this gene call is untestable without DNA. The germline V gene encodes CDR1 DFQATT and CDR2 SNEGSKA (reference sequence). The length of the CDR3 is 17 residues.

The CDR3 reads CASSLFLAETSNEQFF. This chain uses TRBV11-2 with TRBJ2-1; TCRdb returns TRBD2, unconfirmable since there is no DNA. CDR3 length: 16 residues. Germline CDR1 and CDR2: SGHAT and FQNNGV. Together with reference TRBV11-2 and TRBJ2-1, the CDR3 gives the full variable domain: EAGVAQSPRYKIIEKRQSVAFWCNPISGHATLYWYQQILGQGPKLLIQFQNNGVVDDSQLPKDRFSAERLKGVDSTLKIQPAKLEDSAVYLCASSLFLAETSNEQFFGPGTRLTVL.

The CDR3 sequence: CASNGGASNQPQHF. This rearrangement joins TRBV9 to TRBJ1-5; the TCRdb D gene call, TRBD1, has no DNA to confirm it. Germline V gives CDR1 SGDLS, CDR2 YYNGEE. This CDR3 comprises 14 residues.

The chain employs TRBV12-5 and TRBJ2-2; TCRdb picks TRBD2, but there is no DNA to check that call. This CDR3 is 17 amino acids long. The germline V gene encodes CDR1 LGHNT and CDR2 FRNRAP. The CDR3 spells CASGLVFLAGGTGELFF. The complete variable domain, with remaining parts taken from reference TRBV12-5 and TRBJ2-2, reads DARVTQTPRHKVTEMGQEVTMRCQPILGHNTVFWYRQTMMQGLELLAYFRNRAPLDDSGMPKDRFSAEMPDATLATLKIQPSEPRDSAVYFCASGLVFLAGGTGELFFGEGSRLTVL.

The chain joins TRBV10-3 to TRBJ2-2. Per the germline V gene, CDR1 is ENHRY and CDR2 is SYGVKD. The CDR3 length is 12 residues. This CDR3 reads CAIRDRTAELFF.

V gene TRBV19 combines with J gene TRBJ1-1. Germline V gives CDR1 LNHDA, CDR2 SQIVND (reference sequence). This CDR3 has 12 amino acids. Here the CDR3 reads CASRTWDTEAFF.

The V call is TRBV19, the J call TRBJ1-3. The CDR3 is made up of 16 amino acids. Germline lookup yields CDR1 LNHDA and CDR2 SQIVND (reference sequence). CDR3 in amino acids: CASSSSLQGSGNTIYF.

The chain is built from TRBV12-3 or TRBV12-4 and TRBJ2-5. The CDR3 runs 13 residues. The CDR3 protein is CASSLYGAETQYF.

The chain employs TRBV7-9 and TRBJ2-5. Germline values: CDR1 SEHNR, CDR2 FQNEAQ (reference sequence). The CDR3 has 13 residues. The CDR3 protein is CASSLAGKETQYF.

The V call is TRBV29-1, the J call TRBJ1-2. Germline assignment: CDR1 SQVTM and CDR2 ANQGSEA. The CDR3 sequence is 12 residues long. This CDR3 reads CSVRSTTNSYTF.

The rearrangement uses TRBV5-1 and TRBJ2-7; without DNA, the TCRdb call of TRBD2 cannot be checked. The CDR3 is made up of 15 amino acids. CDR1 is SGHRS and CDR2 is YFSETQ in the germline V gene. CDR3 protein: CASSLATSLRDEQYF.

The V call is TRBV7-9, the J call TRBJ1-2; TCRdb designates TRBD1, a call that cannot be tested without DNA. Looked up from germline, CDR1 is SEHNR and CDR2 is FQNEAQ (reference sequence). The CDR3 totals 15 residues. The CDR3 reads CASTHIGTANYGYTF.

CDR3 loop: CSARQGVPYNSPLHF. V usage is TRBV20-1 and J usage is TRBJ1-6; TCRdb indicates TRBD1, and absent DNA this call remains unverified. The germline CDR1 and CDR2 sequences are DFQATT and SNEGSKA (reference sequence). CDR3 size: 15 residues.

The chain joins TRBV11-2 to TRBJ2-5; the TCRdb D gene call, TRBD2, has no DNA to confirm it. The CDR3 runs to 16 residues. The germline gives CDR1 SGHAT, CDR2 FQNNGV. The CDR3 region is CASSLAGAGNQETQYF.

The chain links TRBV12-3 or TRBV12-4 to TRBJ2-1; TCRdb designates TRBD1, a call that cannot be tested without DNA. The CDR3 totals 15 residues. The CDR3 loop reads CASSPGQGADNEQFF.

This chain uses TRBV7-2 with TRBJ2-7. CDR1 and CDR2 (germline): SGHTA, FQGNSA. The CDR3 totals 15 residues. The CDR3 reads CASSFFLGTLYEQYF.